Sequencing of this T cell receptor beta chain was carried out in a study of molecular identifiers for immune sequencing clone quantification. Previously described methods and listed TCR primers were used for bulk TCR libraries. TCRdb ran MiXCR on the PCR reads and lists one entry per CDR3 protein. The table lists around 65,000 distinct CDR3 sequences, around 17% of them singletons. Overall study results and limits: Under 1% of molecules in naive cells, but over 98% of effector molecules, belonged to clones above 20 RNA copies.

This clonotype was seen ten or more times. Its target is not known. Sorting defined naive CD8 T cells as CD8+CD4-CCR7+CD45RA+. The sequenced sample consisted of naive CD8+ T cells from blood, with Jurkat cell RNA spiked in. The sample's subset: FACS-sorted CD8+CD4-CCR7+CD45RA+ naive T cells. The sequence was obtained from a human donor in good health. Some libraries in this study had Jurkat cell RNA spiked in.

As DNA, the CDR3 is TGTGCCAGCAGTTCCCATGGGTCTAGCGGGAGGGCCGGGGCCAAAAACATTCAGTACTTC. Translating gives CASSSHGSSGRAGAKNIQYF. The rearrangement joins TRBV6-5 to TRBJ2-4; TRBD2 matches at 12 bases. The V gene's germline CDR1 is MNHEY and CDR2 SVGAGI. The CDR3 sequence is 20 residues long. V shed 4 bases and J 1 base; nucleotides not matched to a gene: 14.